The rows below give T cell receptor beta chains drawn from one sample of a study of T cells in narcolepsy. Assay used: immunoSEQ multiplex PCR; TCRdb lists only in-frame clones, some missing. The table has about 40,000 clones, around 88% seen once. Specimen: CD45RA- memory CD4+ T cells from PBMCs. These receptors came from a human donor with narcolepsy. Both conserved end residues are part of each CDR3. The D gene is left open where the match is weak. Not all rows give a size; the values are once, few, many and, for expanded clones, a class.

>NA|TRBD1|TRBJ2-7|TRBV28
CASTLRDRFHEQYF
TGTGCCAGCACCCTCCGGGACAGGTTCCACGAGCAGTACTTC
>NA|NA|TRBJ2-5|TRBV14
CASSPDLSVETQYF
TGTGCCAGCAGCCCGGACCTCTCGGTGGAGACCCAGTACTTC
>NA|NA|TRBJ1-3|TRBV7-3
CASSLSYGGVLYF
TGTGCCAGCAGCTTATCATATGGGGGTGTTCTATATTTT
>NA|NA|TRBJ1-1|TRBV6-6
CASSYQTGNTEAFF
TGTGCCAGCAGTTACCAGACGGGGAACACTGAAGCTTTCTTT
>NA|NA|TRBJ2-1|TRBV7-9
CASSDGINNEQFF
TGTGCCAGCAGCGACGGGATAAACAATGAGCAGTTCTTC
>NA|NA|TRBJ1-3|TRBV15
CATSRDRGSGNTIYF
TGTGCCACCAGCAGAGACAGGGGCTCTGGAAACACCATATATTTT
>NA|NA|TRBJ2-7|TRBV6-6
CASTRTVSSYEQYF
TGTGCCAGCACCAGGACCGTCAGCTCCTACGAGCAGTACTTC
>NA|TRBD2|TRBJ2-7|TRBV7-3
CASSSNPAGLASYEQYF
TGTGCCAGCAGCTCCAACCCCGCGGGACTAGCCTCCTACGAGCAGTACTTC
>NA|TRBD1|TRBJ1-2|TRBV14
CASSPLGTGAYGYTF
TGTGCCAGCAGCCCCCTCGGGACAGGGGCCTATGGCTACACCTTC
>NA|NA|TRBJ2-7|TRBV11-2
CASSPIGGDSFSYEQYF
TGTGCCAGCAGCCCTATAGGCGGGGACAGCTTCTCCTACGAGCAGTACTTC
>NA|TRBD2|TRBJ2-3|TRBV6-1
CASSEVRGGSADTQYF
TGTGCCAGCAGTGAAGTGCGTGGCGGGAGTGCAGATACGCAGTATTTT
>few|NA|TRBJ1-4|TRBV4-1
CASSQDEWEKLFF
TGCGCCAGCAGCCAAGACGAGTGGGAAAAACTGTTTTTT
>NA|TRBD2|TRBJ2-5|TRBV5-6
CASSSRLAGIQETQYF
TGTGCCAGCAGCTCAAGACTAGCGGGGATTCAAGAGACCCAGTACTTC
>NA|NA|TRBJ1-4|TRBV5-1
CASSLDGVNEKLFF
TGCGCCAGCAGCTTGGATGGAGTTAATGAAAAACTGTTTTTT
>NA|NA|TRBJ2-7|TRBV10-3
CAISGLAYEQYF
TGTGCCATCAGTGGACTAGCCTACGAGCAGTACTTC
>once|NA|TRBJ1-6|TRBV6-6
CASSHRQPWESPLHF
TGTGCCAGCAGTCACAGACAGCCCTGGGAATCACCCCTCCACTTT
>NA|TRBD2|TRBJ2-3|TRBV5-1
CASSLGDGREADTQYF
TGCGCCAGCAGCTTGGGGGACGGGAGGGAGGCAGATACGCAGTATTTT
>NA|NA|TRBJ1-2|TRBV27
CASHFQPNYNHNYGYTF
TGTGCCAGCCATTTCCAGCCCAATTACAACCATAACTATGGCTACACCTTC
>NA|NA|TRBJ1-2|TRBV9
CASSARDPTWGYTF
TGTGCCAGCAGCGCCCGGGACCCTACCTGGGGCTACACCTTC
>NA|NA|TRBJ1-2|TRBV11-2
CASSLAGKSFLRGGYTF
TGTGCCAGCAGCTTAGCGGGTAAGAGTTTTTTAAGGGGGGGCTACACCTTC
>NA|NA|TRBJ1-1|TRBV7-6
CASSLGQAGTEAFF
TGTGCCAGCAGCTTAGGACAGGCCGGCACTGAAGCTTTCTTT
>NA|NA|TRBJ2-7|TRBV28
CASSLGAGQYF
TGTGCCAGCAGTTTGGGGGCGGGGCAGTACTTC
>NA|TRBD1|TRBJ1-1|TRBV19
CASSTEPGTDPNEAFF
TGTGCCAGTAGTACAGAACCCGGGACAGATCCTAACGAAGCTTTCTTT
>few|TRBD1|TRBJ1-3|TRBV2
CASTGTGANTIYF
TGTGCCAGCACTGGGACAGGGGCAAACACCATATATTTT
>few|NA|TRBJ2-3|TRBV7-2
CASSSLGGGVTDTQYF
TGTGCCAGCAGCTCCTTGGGCGGGGGCGTCACAGATACGCAGTATTTT
>once|NA|TRBJ2-5|TRBV5-6
CASSLGQQETQYF
TGTGCCAGCAGCTTGGGACAGCAAGAGACCCAGTACTTC